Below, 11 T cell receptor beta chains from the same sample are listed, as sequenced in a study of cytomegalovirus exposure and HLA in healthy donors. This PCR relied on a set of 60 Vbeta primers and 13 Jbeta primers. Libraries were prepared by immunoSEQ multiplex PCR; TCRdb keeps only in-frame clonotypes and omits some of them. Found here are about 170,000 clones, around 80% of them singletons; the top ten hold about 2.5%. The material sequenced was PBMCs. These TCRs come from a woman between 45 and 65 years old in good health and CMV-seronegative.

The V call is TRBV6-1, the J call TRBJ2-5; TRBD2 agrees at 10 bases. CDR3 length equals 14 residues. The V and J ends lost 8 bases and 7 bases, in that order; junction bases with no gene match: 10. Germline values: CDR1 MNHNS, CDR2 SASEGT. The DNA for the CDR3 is TGTGCCAGCCCCCCCAGCGGGGGGGCGGGGACCCAGTACTTC. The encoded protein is CASPPSGGAGTQYF.

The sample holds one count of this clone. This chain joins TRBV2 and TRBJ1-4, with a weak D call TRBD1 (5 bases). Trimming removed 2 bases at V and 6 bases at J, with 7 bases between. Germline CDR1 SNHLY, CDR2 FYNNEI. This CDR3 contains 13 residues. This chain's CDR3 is CASSEIGDEKLFF. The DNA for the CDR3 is TGTGCCAGCAGTGAAATAGGGGATGAAAAACTGTTTTTT.

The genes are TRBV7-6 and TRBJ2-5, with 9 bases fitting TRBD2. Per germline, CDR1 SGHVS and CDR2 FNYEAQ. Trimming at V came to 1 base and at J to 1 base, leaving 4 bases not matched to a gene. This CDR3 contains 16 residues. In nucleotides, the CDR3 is TGTGCCAGCAGCTTAGGGGCTAGCGGGGCCCAAGAGACCCAGTACTTC. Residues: CASSLGASGAQETQYF.

The CDR3 loop is CASSRPYNEQFF. The CDR3 coding sequence is TGTGCCAGCAGCAGGCCCTACAATGAGCAGTTCTTC. The chain recombines TRBV27 with TRBJ2-7; D is ambiguous. Near its end, the DNA agrees better with TRBJ2-1, so the J call may be wrong. Germline CDR1 reads MNHEY; CDR2 reads SMNVEV (reference sequence). This CDR3 has 12 amino acids.

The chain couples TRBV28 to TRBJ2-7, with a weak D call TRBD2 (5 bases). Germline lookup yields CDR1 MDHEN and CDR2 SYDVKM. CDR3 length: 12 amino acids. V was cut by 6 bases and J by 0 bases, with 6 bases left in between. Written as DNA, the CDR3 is TGTGCCAGCAGGGGGAGCTCCTACGAGCAGTACTTC. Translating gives CASRGSSYEQYF.

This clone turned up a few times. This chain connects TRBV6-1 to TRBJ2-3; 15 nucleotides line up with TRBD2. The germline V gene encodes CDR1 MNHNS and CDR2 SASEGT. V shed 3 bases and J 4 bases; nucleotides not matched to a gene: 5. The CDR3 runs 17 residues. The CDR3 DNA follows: TGTGCCAGCAGTGACCCGGGACTAGCGGGGGGTGCAGATACGCAGTATTTT. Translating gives CASSDPGLAGGADTQYF.

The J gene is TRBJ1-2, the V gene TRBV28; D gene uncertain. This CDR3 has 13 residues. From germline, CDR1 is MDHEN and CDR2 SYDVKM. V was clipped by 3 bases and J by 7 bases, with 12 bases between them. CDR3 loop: CASSFKRRSGYTF. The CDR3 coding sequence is TGTGCCAGCAGTTTTAAGCGTCGGAGTGGCTACACCTTC.

The CDR3 nucleotides are TGCAGTGCTAGAGCAGTTAATGAAGCTTTCTTT. This gives the protein CSARAVNEAFF. The chain joins TRBV20-1 to TRBJ1-1, with no clear D. With 1 base removed from V and 7 bases from J, the gap between germline ends came to 7 bases. In germline, CDR1 is DFQATT, CDR2 SNEGSKA (reference sequence). The CDR3 has 11 amino acids.

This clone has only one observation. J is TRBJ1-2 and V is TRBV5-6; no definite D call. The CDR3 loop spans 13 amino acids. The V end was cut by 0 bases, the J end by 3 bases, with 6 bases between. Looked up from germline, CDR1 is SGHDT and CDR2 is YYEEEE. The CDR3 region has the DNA TGTGCCAGCAGCTTGGGGGGAGACTATGGCTACACCTTC. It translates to CASSLGGDYGYTF.

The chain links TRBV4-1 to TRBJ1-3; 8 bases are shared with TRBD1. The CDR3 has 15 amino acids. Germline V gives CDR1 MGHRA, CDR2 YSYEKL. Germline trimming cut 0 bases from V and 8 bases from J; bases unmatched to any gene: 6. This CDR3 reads CASSQDAGGMDTIYF. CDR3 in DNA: TGCGCCAGCAGCCAAGATGCAGGGGGCATGGACACCATATATTTT.

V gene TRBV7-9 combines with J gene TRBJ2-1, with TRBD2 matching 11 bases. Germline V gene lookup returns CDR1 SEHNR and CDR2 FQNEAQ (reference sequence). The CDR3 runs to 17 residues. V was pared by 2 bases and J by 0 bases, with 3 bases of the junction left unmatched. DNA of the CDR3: TGTGCCAGCAGCTTATCGGGACTAGCGGACTCCTACAATGAGCAGTTCTTC. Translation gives CASSLSGLADSYNEQFF.